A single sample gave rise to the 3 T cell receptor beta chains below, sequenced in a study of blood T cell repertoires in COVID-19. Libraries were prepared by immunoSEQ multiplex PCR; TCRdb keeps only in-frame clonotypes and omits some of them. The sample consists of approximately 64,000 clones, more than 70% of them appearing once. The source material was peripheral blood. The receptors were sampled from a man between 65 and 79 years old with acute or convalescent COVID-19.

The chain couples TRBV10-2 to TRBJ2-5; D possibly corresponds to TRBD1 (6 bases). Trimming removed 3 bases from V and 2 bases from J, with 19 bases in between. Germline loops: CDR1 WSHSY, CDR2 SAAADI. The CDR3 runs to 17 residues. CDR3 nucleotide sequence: TGCGCCAGCAGTGATGCCTTTAGCGAGGGGGTTCAAGAGACCCAGTACTTC. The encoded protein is CASSDAFSEGVQETQYF.

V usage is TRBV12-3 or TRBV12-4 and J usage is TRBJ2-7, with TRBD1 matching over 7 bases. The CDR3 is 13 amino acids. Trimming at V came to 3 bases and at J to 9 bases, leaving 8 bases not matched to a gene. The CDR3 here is CASSLDRSQGQYF. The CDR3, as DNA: TGTGCCAGCAGTTTGGACAGGTCCCAAGGGCAGTACTTC.

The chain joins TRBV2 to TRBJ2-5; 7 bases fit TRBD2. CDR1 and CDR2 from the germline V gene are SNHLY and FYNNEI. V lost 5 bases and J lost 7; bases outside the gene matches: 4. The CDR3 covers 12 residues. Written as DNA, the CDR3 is TGTGCCAGCAGTACCTGGGGGGGGACCCAGTACTTC. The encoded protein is CASSTWGGTQYF. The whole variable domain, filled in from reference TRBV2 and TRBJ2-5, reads EPEVTQTPSHQVTQMGQEVILRCVPISNHLYFYWYRQILGQKVEFLVSFYNNEISEKSEIFDDQFSVERPDGSNFTLKIRSTKLEDSAMYFCASSTWGGTQYFGPGTRLLVL.